The 26 T cell receptor beta chains reported below all come from one sample, sequenced in a study of chemoradiotherapy in HPV16-positive cancers. Profiling relied on immunoSEQ multiplex PCR, and the TCRdb table lists in-frame clones only, not all of them. There are approximately 29,000 clones in the sample; more than 75% occur only once, and approximately 5.1% lies in the top ten. The sequenced sample was blood, obtained from a patient who underwent chemoradiotherapy. The source is a human donor with HPV-associated anogenital cancer.

The genes are TRBV7-2 and TRBJ1-5, with 10 bases identical to TRBD1. Germline CDR1 and CDR2: SGHTA and FQGNSA. This CDR3 has 15 residues. With V trimmed by 7 bases and J by 6 bases, 9 bases remained unmatched. For the CDR3, the DNA is TGTGCCAGCACCCCGACAGGGGGCAGGAGTCAGCCCCAGCATTTT. This sequence encodes CASTPTGGRSQPQHF. The whole variable domain, remainder taken from reference TRBV7-2 and TRBJ1-5, is GAGVSQSPSNKVTEKGKDVELRCDPISGHTALYWYRQSLGQGLEFLIYFQGNSAPDKSGLPSDRFSAERTGGSVSTLTIQRTQQEDSAVYLCASTPTGGRSQPQHFGDGTRLSIL.

The genes are TRBV19 and TRBJ2-5; tentatively, D is TRBD1 or TRBD2 (5 bases each). Germline V gene lookup returns CDR1 LNHDA and CDR2 SQIVND (reference sequence). Trimming removed 5 bases at V and 2 bases at J, with 9 bases between. The CDR3 extends over 13 amino acids. The CDR3 spells CASSLGVQETQYF. Written as DNA, the CDR3 is TGTGCCAGTAGTTTGGGGGTTCAAGAGACCCAGTACTTC.

This chain joins TRBV5-8 and TRBJ2-3, with D perhaps TRBD1 (5 bases). Trimming removed 7 bases from V and 6 bases from J, with 18 bases in between. Germline loops: CDR1 SGHTS, CDR2 YDEGEE. This CDR3 comprises 14 residues. As DNA, the CDR3 is TGTGCCAGCCCGGCAAGGGGTCCAGCGGATACGCAGTATTTT. Its protein is CASPARGPADTQYF.

J is TRBJ1-3 and V is TRBV2, with 9 bases aligning to TRBD1. V lost 1 base and J lost 4; bases outside the gene matches: 5. Germline-derived CDR1 and CDR2 are SNHLY and FYNNEI. The CDR3 runs 16 residues. The CDR3 here is CASSEVGQGTGNTIYF. The CDR3 DNA is TGTGCCAGCAGTGAAGTGGGACAGGGAACGGGAAACACCATATATTTT. Using reference TRBV2 and TRBJ1-3 for the parts outside the CDR3, the full variable domain is EPEVTQTPSHQVTQMGQEVILRCVPISNHLYFYWYRQILGQKVEFLVSFYNNEISEKSEIFDDQFSVERPDGSNFTLKIRSTKLEDSAMYFCASSEVGQGTGNTIYFGEGSWLTVV.

The V call is TRBV5-6, the J call TRBJ2-1; 7 bases are a match to TRBD2. The CDR3 totals 15 residues. Trimming at V came to 9 bases and at J to 8 bases, leaving 17 bases not matched to a gene. Germline V gene data show CDR1 as SGHDT and CDR2 as YYEEEE. The CDR3 loop reads CATTWGRAFNDEQFF. The CDR3 DNA sequence: TGTGCCACGACTTGGGGGAGGGCATTTAACGATGAGCAGTTCTTC.

The chain combines TRBV7-9 with TRBJ1-3, with D uncertain. V lost 1 base and J lost 0, with 7 bases in between. Germline V gives CDR1 SEHNR, CDR2 FQNEAQ (reference sequence). The CDR3 sequence is 15 residues long. CDR3 bases: TGTGCCAGCAGCTTAGGGAGTGACTCTGGAAACACCATATATTTT. Translation: CASSLGSDSGNTIYF.

The V gene is TRBV9, the J gene TRBJ2-2, with 11 bases aligning to TRBD2. This CDR3 spans 15 amino acids. After removal of 2 bases from V and 3 bases from J, the junction contained 0 bases not matched to a gene. From germline, CDR1 is SGDLS and CDR2 YYNGEE. The CDR3 sequence: CASSVGLADTGELFF. CDR3 sequence (DNA): TGTGCCAGCAGCGTGGGACTAGCGGACACCGGGGAGCTGTTTTTT.

In its sample, this clone was seen a few times. The rearrangement joins TRBV27 to TRBJ2-7, with D perhaps assigned TRBD1 or TRBD2 (6 bases each). CDR1 and CDR2 (germline): MNHEY, SMNVEV (reference sequence). The V and J ends lost 4 bases and 5 bases respectively, with 27 bases between them. The CDR3 sequence is 18 residues long. DNA for the CDR3: TGTGCCAGCAGTTCAATCCATGAGAGGGGGAACCGGGGGAACGAGCAGTACTTC. Translation gives CASSSIHERGNRGNEQYF.

The rearrangement uses TRBV5-4 and TRBJ2-5; D unresolved. The CDR3 sequence is 13 residues long. Trimming removed 4 bases from V and 1 base from J, with 8 bases in between. The V gene's germline CDR1 is SGHNT and CDR2 YYREEE (reference sequence). The CDR3 nucleotides read TGTGCCAGCAGCCTAGTCAGCCAAGAGACCCAGTACTTC. It is translated as CASSLVSQETQYF.

The V gene is TRBV5-4, the J gene TRBJ2-3; no reliable D call. This CDR3 has 15 residues. With 1 base removed from V and 2 bases from J, the gap between germline ends came to 11 bases. The germline V gene has CDR1 SGHNT and CDR2 YYREEE (reference sequence). CDR3 loop: CASSLSLGATDTQYF. As DNA, the CDR3 is TGTGCCAGCAGCTTGTCCCTAGGCGCCACAGATACGCAGTATTTT.

The genes are TRBV4-1 and TRBJ1-3; D is ambiguous. This CDR3 region has 17 residues. Germline lookup yields CDR1 MGHRA and CDR2 YSYEKL. With 0 bases removed from V and 0 bases from J, the gap between germline ends came to 12 bases. CDR3 nucleotides: TGCGCCAGCAGCCAAGATCTACTGGATAACTCTGGAAACACCATATATTTT. Translated, it gives CASSQDLLDNSGNTIYF.

This clone was counted a single time. The chain recombines TRBV5-1 with TRBJ2-3; no firm D call. Deletions cut 4 bases from V and 1 base from J, with 13 bases between. The CDR3 consists of 15 residues. Germline V lookup: CDR1 SGHRS, CDR2 YFSETQ. This chain's CDR3 is CASSVGSARTDTQYF. The CDR3 DNA reads as TGCGCCAGCAGCGTCGGATCCGCTCGCACAGATACGCAGTATTTT.

This clone has only one observation. V is TRBV29-1 and J is TRBJ1-2, with 11 bases aligning to TRBD1. The length of the CDR3 is 15 residues. V shed 3 bases, J shed 4 bases, and the junction held 7 bases outside the gene matches. Germline V lookup: CDR1 SQVTM, CDR2 ANQGSEA. The CDR3 region is CSVDSGQGVGYGYTF. The CDR3 DNA reads as TGCAGCGTTGATTCGGGACAGGGGGTCGGCTATGGCTACACCTTC.

The chain couples TRBV19 to TRBJ1-1; D possibly corresponds to TRBD1 (5 bases). Germline CDR1 is LNHDA and CDR2 is SQIVND (reference sequence). This CDR3 has 14 amino acids. Trimming took off 3 bases at V and 3 bases at J, with 11 bases between the two ends. DNA for the CDR3: TGTGCCAGTAGTATTTTCGTGGGGGACACTGAAGCTTTCTTT. Encoded protein: CASSIFVGDTEAFF.

This rearrangement joins TRBV19 to TRBJ1-1, with TRBD1 matching over 7 bases. With V trimmed by 5 bases and J by 0 bases, 6 bases remained unmatched. Germline CDR1 is LNHDA and CDR2 is SQIVND (reference sequence). This CDR3 comprises 15 residues. The CDR3 coding sequence is TGTGCCAGTAGTTCCATCGACAGGGTGAACACTGAAGCTTTCTTT. This gives the protein CASSSIDRVNTEAFF.

This sequence joins TRBV5-6 and TRBJ2-1, with D maybe TRBD1 (5 bases). The CDR3 has 13 amino acids. The germline V and J ends were trimmed by 3 bases and 5 bases, with 9 bases remaining between them. CDR1 and CDR2 from the germline V gene are SGHDT and YYEEEE. The CDR3 DNA reads as TGTGCCAGCAGCTCGGGCAGGGACAATGAGCAGTTCTTC. Its translation is CASSSGRDNEQFF.

The table lists this clone with a few counts. This chain links TRBV19 with TRBJ1-6; D unclear. This CDR3 region has 14 residues. Germline V CDR1 and CDR2: LNHDA, SQIVND (reference sequence). The V gene lost 7 bases and the J gene lost 10 bases, with 17 bases spanning the gap. The CDR3 protein is CASTLGSGGSPLHF. The CDR3 DNA follows: TGTGCCAGTACTCTTGGGTCCGGCGGATCACCCCTCCACTTT. The entire variable domain, with the rest obtained from reference TRBV19 and TRBJ1-6, is as follows: DGGITQSPKYLFRKEGQNVTLSCEQNLNHDAMYWYRQDPGQGLRLIYYSQIVNDFQKGDIAEGYSVSREKKESFPLTVTSAQKNPTAFYLCASTLGSGGSPLHFGNGTRLTVT.

This chain links TRBV27 with TRBJ2-1, with TRBD1 as a possible D gene (6 bases). Germline assignment: CDR1 MNHEY and CDR2 SMNVEV (reference sequence). V was cut by 3 bases and J by 7 bases, with 10 bases left in between. CDR3 length equals 13 residues. CDR3 protein: CASSFLRGNEQFF. The CDR3 DNA reads as TGTGCCAGCAGTTTCCTTAGGGGGAATGAGCAGTTCTTC.

V usage is TRBV7-7 and J usage is TRBJ2-5; the match to TRBD1 covers 9 bases. This CDR3 is 14 amino acids long. V was clipped by 5 bases and J by 5 bases; unmatched bases: 6. CDR1 is SSHAT and CDR2 is FNYEAQ in the germline V gene (reference sequence). CDR3 coding DNA: TGTGCCAGCAGCCCGGACAGGGGCTTGGAGACCCAGTACTTC. Amino acid sequence: CASSPDRGLETQYF.

The chain employs TRBV2 and TRBJ1-5; D call uncertain. The CDR3 extends over 17 amino acids. The V and J ends lost 2 bases and 0 bases respectively, with 14 bases between them. Germline CDR1 reads SNHLY; CDR2 reads FYNNEI. As DNA, the CDR3 is TGTGCCAGCAGTGAACACGGCGGAAGATATAGCAATCAGCCCCAGCATTTT. Its translation: CASSEHGGRYSNQPQHF. The entire variable domain, with the rest obtained from reference TRBV2 and TRBJ1-5, is as follows: EPEVTQTPSHQVTQMGQEVILRCVPISNHLYFYWYRQILGQKVEFLVSFYNNEISEKSEIFDDQFSVERPDGSNFTLKIRSTKLEDSAMYFCASSEHGGRYSNQPQHFGDGTRLSIL.

J is TRBJ1-2 and V is TRBV5-6; D not resolved. Trimming cost V 4 bases and J 2 bases, with 15 bases left between them. This CDR3 has 15 residues. Germline V gene data show CDR1 as SGHDT and CDR2 as YYEEEE. CDR3 region: CASSVLDTNNYGYTF. DNA for the CDR3: TGTGCCAGCAGCGTGTTAGACACGAACAACTATGGCTACACCTTC.

The chain links TRBV7-2 to TRBJ2-7; D not resolved. Looked up from germline, CDR1 is SGHTA and CDR2 is FQGNSA. The V end was cut by 5 bases, the J end by 0 bases, with 8 bases between. The CDR3 covers 13 residues. CDR3 protein: CASSPQSSYEQYF. In DNA, the CDR3 is TGTGCCAGCAGCCCGCAAAGCTCCTACGAGCAGTACTTC.

Only a few counts were recorded for this clone. This chain joins TRBV7-2 and TRBJ2-7; 9 bases map to TRBD2. Germline V lookup: CDR1 SGHTA, CDR2 FQGNSA. The CDR3 consists of 15 residues. V lost 1 base and J lost 2; bases outside the gene matches: 3. CDR3 nucleotides: TGTGCCAGCAGCTTAGATGCGGGGGGGACCTACGAGCAGTACGTC. Protein product: CASSLDAGGTYEQYV.

V gene TRBV5-6 combines with J gene TRBJ2-3; tentatively, D is TRBD1 (6 bases). The V gene lost 4 bases and the J gene lost 2 bases, with 11 bases spanning the gap. Germline CDR1 and CDR2: SGHDT and YYEEEE. The CDR3 consists of 14 residues. The CDR3 region is CASSVRGNTDTQYF. In nucleotides, the CDR3 is TGTGCCAGCAGCGTTAGGGGGAACACAGATACGCAGTATTTT.

The chain is built from TRBV9 and TRBJ1-2; a weak D match, TRBD1 (6 bases). The germline V gene has CDR1 SGDLS and CDR2 YYNGEE. The V end lost 4 bases, the J end lost 8 bases, and 27 bases lay between the germline ends. CDR3 size: 17 residues. In nucleotides, the CDR3 is TGTGCCAGCAGCCGTAGAGCTCCGGGGAGGGGGTCAGGCGGCTACACCTTC. Amino acids: CASSRRAPGRGSGGYTF.

V usage is TRBV18 and J usage is TRBJ1-1; D perhaps matches TRBD1 (6 bases). Germline values: CDR1 KGHSH, CDR2 LQKENI. This CDR3 is built from 16 residues. With 2 bases removed from V and 0 bases from J, the gap between germline ends came to 13 bases. This CDR3 is CASSPIRGLMNTEAFF. Here the CDR3 DNA reads TGTGCCAGCTCACCAATCAGGGGCTTAATGAACACTGAAGCTTTCTTT.